These 6 T cell receptor beta chains were all obtained from the same sample, sequenced in a study of cytomegalovirus exposure and HLA in healthy donors. With 60 Vbeta and 13 Jbeta primers, the PCR was carried out. Clones were read by immunoSEQ multiplex PCR, and TCRdb kept only the in-frame ones, dropping some. The repertoire holds about 170,000 clones, roughly 70% seen once, with around 6.8% in the top ten. The sample was PBMCs. The receptors were gathered from a man aged 35 to 55 in good health and CMV-seropositive.

The V call is TRBV7-9, the J call TRBJ1-2; tentatively, D is TRBD1 (5 bases). Germline loops: CDR1 SEHNR, CDR2 FQNEAQ (reference sequence). Trimming left V 1 base short and J 2 bases short, with 8 bases between. CDR3 length: 14 amino acids. Here the CDR3 reads CASSLGTTNYGYTF. CDR3 bases: TGTGCCAGCAGCTTAGGGACAACCAACTATGGCTACACCTTC.

This chain connects TRBV19 to TRBJ2-2; D gene ambiguous. The CDR3 is made up of 16 amino acids. CDR1 is LNHDA, CDR2 SQIVND, per germline (reference sequence). V was cut by 7 bases and J by 4 bases, with 19 bases left in between. CDR3 protein: CASNEERSVGTGELFF. CDR3 DNA: TGTGCCAGTAACGAGGAACGCTCCGTCGGCACCGGGGAGCTGTTTTTT.

The chain links TRBV19 to TRBJ1-5; D is unresolved. With 5 bases removed from V and 6 bases from J, the gap between germline ends came to 11 bases. Germline values: CDR1 LNHDA, CDR2 SQIVND (reference sequence). This CDR3 contains 13 residues. The CDR3 here is CASSGRLAQPQHF. CDR3 nucleotide sequence: TGTGCCAGTAGTGGGAGGTTGGCTCAGCCCCAGCATTTT.

The chain combines TRBV11-2 with TRBJ2-7, with 9 bases that match TRBD2. Germline trimming cut 5 bases from V and 2 bases from J; bases unmatched to any gene: 7. The CDR3 has 15 residues. From germline, CDR1 is SGHAT and CDR2 FQNNGV. CDR3 DNA sequence: TGTGCCAGCAGCCGTGGGGTAGCGGGGGCCTACGAGCAGTACTTC. Amino acid sequence: CASSRGVAGAYEQYF.

This rearrangement joins TRBV2 to TRBJ1-4; 8 bases align to TRBD1. This CDR3 region has 15 residues. V dropped 2 bases and J dropped 8; count of bases not matched to a gene: 7. Germline V CDR1 and CDR2: SNHLY, FYNNEI. The CDR3 loop is CASSEFPGGEEKLFF. CDR3 DNA sequence: TGTGCCAGCAGTGAATTTCCAGGGGGCGAGGAAAAACTGTTTTTT.

V is TRBV5-4 and J is TRBJ1-2, with D possibly matching TRBD1 (5 bases). The CDR3 contains 16 residues. V was cut by 4 bases and J by 5 bases, with 21 bases left in between. Germline assignment: CDR1 SGHNT and CDR2 YYREEE (reference sequence). DNA for the CDR3: TGTGCCAGCAGCATCGGTAGGCAGGGAGGTTGGTATGGCTACACCTTC. It is translated as CASSIGRQGGWYGYTF. Variable domain in full (rest from reference TRBV5-4 and TRBJ1-2): ETGVTQSPTHLIKTRGQQVTLRCSSQSGHNTVSWYQQALGQGPQFIFQYYREEENGRGNFPPRFSGLQFPNYSSELNVNALELDDSALYLCASSIGRQGGWYGYTFGSGTRLTVV.